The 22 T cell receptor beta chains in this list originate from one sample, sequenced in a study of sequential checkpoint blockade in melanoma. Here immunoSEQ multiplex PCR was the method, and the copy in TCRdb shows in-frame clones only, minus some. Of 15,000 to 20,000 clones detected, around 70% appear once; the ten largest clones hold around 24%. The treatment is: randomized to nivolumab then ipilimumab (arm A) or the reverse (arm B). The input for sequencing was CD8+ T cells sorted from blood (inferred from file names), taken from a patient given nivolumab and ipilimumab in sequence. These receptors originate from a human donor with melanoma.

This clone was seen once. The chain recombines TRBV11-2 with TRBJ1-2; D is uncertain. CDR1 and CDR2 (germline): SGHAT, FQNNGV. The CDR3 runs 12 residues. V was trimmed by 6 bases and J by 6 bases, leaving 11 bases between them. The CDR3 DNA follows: TGTGCCAGCAGGACTTACAAGGATGGCTACACCTTC. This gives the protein CASRTYKDGYTF.

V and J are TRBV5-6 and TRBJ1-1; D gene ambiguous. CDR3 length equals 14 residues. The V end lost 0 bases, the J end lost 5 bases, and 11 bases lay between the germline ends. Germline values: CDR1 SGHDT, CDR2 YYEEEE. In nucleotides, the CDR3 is TGTGCCAGCAGCTTGGCGGAGCTTTGGACTGAAGCTTTCTTT. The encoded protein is CASSLAELWTEAFF.

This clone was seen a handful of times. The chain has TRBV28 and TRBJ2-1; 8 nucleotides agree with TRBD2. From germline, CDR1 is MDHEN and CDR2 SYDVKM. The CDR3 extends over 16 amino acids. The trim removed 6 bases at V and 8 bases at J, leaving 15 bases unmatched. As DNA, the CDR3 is TGTGCCAGCAGCCTGTCGGGGGGGCGCGGGTCTGATGAGCAGTTCTTC. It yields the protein CASSLSGGRGSDEQFF.

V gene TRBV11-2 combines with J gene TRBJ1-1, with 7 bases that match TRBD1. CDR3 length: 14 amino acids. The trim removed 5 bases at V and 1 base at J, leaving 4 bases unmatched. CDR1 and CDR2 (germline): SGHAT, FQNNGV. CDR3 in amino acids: CASSRWDRNTEAFF. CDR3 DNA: TGTGCCAGCAGCCGCTGGGACAGGAACACTGAAGCTTTCTTT.

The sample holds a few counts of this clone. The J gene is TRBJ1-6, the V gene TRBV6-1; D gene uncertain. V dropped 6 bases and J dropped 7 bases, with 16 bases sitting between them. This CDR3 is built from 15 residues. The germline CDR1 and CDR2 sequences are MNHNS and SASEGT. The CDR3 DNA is TGTGCCAGCAGAGCTCTCTTAGGAGGGAATTCACCCCTCCACTTT. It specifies CASRALLGGNSPLHF.

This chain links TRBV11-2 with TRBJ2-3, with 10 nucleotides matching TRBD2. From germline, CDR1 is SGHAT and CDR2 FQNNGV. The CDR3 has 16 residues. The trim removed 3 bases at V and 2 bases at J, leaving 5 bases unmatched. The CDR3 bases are TGTGCCAGCAGCTTTCTAGCGGGGGTCATCACAGATACGCAGTATTTT. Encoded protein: CASSFLAGVITDTQYF.

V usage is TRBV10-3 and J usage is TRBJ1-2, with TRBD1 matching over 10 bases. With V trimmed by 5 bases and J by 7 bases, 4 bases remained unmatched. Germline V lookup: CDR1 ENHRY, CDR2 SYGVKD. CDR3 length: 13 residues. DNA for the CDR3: TGTGCCATCAGTACCGGGACAGGGGCTGGCTACACCTTC. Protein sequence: CAISTGTGAGYTF.

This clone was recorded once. CDR3 sequence: CASTMTSPSYNEQFF. CDR3 bases: TGTGCCAGCACCATGACTAGCCCCTCCTACAATGAGCAGTTCTTC. The chain recombines TRBV27 with TRBJ2-1; 7 bases line up with TRBD2. Per the germline V gene, CDR1 is MNHEY and CDR2 is SMNVEV (reference sequence). The CDR3 length is 15 residues. V was clipped by 7 bases and J by 0 bases; unmatched bases: 6.

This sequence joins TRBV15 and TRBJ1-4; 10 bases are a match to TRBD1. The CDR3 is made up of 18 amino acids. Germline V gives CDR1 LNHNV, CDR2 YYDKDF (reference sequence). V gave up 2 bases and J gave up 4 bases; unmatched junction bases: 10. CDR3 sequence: CATSRSNLGTGDNEKLFF. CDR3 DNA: TGTGCCACCAGCAGATCAAACCTGGGGACAGGGGATAATGAAAAACTGTTTTTT.

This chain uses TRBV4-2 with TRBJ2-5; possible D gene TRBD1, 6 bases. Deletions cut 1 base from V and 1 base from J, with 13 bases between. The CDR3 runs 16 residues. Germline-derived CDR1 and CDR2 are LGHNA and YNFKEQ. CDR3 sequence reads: CASSQVTGGPQETQYF. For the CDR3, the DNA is TGTGCCAGCAGCCAAGTGACAGGCGGGCCCCAAGAGACCCAGTACTTC.

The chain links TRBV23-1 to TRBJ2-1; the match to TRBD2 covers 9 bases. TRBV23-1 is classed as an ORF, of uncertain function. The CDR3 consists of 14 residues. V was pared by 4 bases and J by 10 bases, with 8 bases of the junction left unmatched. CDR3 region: CASSLPGLASEQFF. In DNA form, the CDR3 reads TGCGCCAGCAGTCTTCCGGGACTAGCCTCGGAGCAGTTCTTC.

The CDR3 DNA reads TGCAGCGCCGGGACAGAGTACGAGCAGTACTTC. It specifies CSAGTEYEQYF. The chain carries TRBV29-1 and TRBJ2-7; TRBD1 matches at 7 bases. The germline gives CDR1 SQVTM, CDR2 ANQGSEA. V lost 7 bases, J lost 4 bases, and 4 bases stayed unmatched. This CDR3 spans 11 amino acids.

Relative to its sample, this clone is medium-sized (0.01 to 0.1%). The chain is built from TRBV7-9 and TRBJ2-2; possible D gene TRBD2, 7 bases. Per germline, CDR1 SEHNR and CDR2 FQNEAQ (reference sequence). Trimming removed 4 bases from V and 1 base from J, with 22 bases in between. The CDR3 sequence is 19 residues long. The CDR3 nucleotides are TGTGCCAGCAGCTCCCTCCGGGGGGCCGGTTCAGGGAACACCGGGGAGCTGTTTTTT. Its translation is CASSSLRGAGSGNTGELFF.

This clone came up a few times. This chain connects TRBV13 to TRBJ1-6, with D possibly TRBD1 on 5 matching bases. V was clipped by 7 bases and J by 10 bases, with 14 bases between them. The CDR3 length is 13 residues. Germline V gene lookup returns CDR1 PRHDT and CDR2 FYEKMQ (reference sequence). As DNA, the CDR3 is TGTGCCAGCACCAGGGCGAGCGGGTCACCCCTCCACTTT. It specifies CASTRASGSPLHF.

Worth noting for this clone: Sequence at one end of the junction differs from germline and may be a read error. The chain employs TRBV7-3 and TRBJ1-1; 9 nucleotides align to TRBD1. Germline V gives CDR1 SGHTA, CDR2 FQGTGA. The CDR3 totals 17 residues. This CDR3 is CAISFREGTGMNTEAFF. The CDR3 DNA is TGTGCCATCAGCTTTCGAGAGGGGACAGGGATGAACACTGAAGCTTTCTTT.

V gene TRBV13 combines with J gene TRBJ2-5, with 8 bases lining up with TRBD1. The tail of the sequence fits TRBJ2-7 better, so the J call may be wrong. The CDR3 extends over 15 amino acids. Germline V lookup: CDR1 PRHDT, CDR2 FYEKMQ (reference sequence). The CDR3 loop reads CASSYRTGIRDEQYF. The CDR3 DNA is TGTGCCAGCAGCTACCGGACAGGGATACGGGACGAGCAGTACTTC.

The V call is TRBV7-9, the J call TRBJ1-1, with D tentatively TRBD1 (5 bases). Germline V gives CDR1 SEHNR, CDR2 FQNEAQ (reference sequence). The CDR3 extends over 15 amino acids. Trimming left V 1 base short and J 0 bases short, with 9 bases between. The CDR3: CASSLGQGMNTEAFF. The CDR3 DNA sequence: TGTGCCAGCAGCTTAGGGCAGGGAATGAACACTGAAGCTTTCTTT.

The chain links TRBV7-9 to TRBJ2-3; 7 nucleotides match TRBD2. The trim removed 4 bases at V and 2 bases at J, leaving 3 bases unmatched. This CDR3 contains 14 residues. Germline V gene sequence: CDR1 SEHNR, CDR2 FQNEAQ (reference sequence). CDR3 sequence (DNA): TGTGCCAGCAGCTCGGGGAGGGCCACAGATACGCAGTATTTT. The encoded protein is CASSSGRATDTQYF.

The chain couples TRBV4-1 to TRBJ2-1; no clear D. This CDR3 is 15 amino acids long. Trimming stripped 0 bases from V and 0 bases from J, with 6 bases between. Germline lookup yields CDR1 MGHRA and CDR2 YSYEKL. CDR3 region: CASSQEESSYNEQFF. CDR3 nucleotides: TGCGCCAGCAGCCAAGAGGAGAGCTCCTACAATGAGCAGTTCTTC.

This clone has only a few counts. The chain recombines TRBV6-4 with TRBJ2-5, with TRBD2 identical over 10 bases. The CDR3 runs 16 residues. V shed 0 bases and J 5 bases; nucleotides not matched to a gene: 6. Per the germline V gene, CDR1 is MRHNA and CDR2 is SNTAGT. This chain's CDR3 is CASSDSASGGLETQYF. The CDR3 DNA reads TGTGCCAGCAGTGACTCGGCTAGCGGGGGATTGGAGACCCAGTACTTC.

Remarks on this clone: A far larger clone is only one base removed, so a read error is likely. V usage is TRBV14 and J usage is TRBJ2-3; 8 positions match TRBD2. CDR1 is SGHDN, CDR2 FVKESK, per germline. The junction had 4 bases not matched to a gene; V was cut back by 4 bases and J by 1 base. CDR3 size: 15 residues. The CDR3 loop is CASSLVGGGTDTQYF. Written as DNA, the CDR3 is TGTGCCAGCAGCCTAGTCGGGGGGGGCACAGATACGCAGTATTTT.

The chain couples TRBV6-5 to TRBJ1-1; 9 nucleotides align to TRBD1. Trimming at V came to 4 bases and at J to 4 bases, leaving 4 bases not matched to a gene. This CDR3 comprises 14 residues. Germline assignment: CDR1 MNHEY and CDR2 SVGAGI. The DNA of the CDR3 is TGTGCCAGCAGTTTGGGGACAGGGAGCACTGAAGCTTTCTTT. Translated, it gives CASSLGTGSTEAFF.